Below, 20 T cell receptor beta chains from the same sample are listed, as sequenced in a study of blood T cell repertoires in COVID-19. Some clones are missing from TCRdb's copy, which holds only in-frame ones; the method was immunoSEQ multiplex PCR. The table shows approximately 150,000 clones, with approximately 90% occurring only once. The specimen was peripheral blood. The source is a man between 18 and 35 years old with COVID-19, enrolled during active disease.

The chain links TRBV5-1 to TRBJ2-5; TRBD1 is a possible D gene (6 bases). V dropped 0 bases and J dropped 1 base, with 7 bases sitting between them. Per the germline V gene, CDR1 is SGHRS and CDR2 is YFSETQ. The CDR3 length is 14 residues. The DNA for the CDR3 is TGCGCCAGCAGCTTGGCGACAGGCCAAGAGACCCAGTACTTC. This gives the protein CASSLATGQETQYF.

V and J are TRBV27 and TRBJ2-1, with 9 bases that match TRBD1. CDR3 length: 15 residues. Trimming removed 5 bases from V and 7 bases from J; junction bases left unmatched: 9. Germline-derived CDR1 and CDR2 are MNHEY and SMNVEV (reference sequence). The CDR3 loop reads CASSPTGGLYNEQFF. Written as DNA, the CDR3 is TGTGCCAGCAGTCCCACAGGGGGCTTGTATAATGAGCAGTTCTTC.

J is TRBJ1-3 and V is TRBV4-2; TRBD1 aligns across 7 bases. The J segment lost 4 bases and the V segment lost 3 bases, leaving 6 bases of the junction unmatched. The CDR3 covers 15 residues. In germline, CDR1 is LGHNA, CDR2 YNFKEQ. DNA for the CDR3: TGTGCCAGCAGCCAGAACACAGGGGCAGGAAACACCATATATTTT. Its protein is CASSQNTGAGNTIYF.

The chain uses TRBV19 and TRBJ1-5; 7 nucleotides agree with TRBD1. The J segment lost 0 bases and the V segment lost 5 bases, leaving 10 bases of the junction unmatched. This CDR3 region has 17 residues. Germline values: CDR1 LNHDA, CDR2 SQIVND (reference sequence). Here the CDR3 DNA reads TGTGCCAGTAGTTGGACAGGCGCTCAAGATAGCAATCAGCCCCAGCATTTT. It specifies CASSWTGAQDSNQPQHF.

The V and J genes are TRBV28 and TRBJ2-7; 9 bases are a match to TRBD1. The germline CDR1 and CDR2 sequences are MDHEN and SYDVKM. The CDR3 length is 17 residues. V lost 7 bases to trimming and J lost 7 bases; unmatched junction nucleotides: 20. CDR3 nucleotide sequence: TGTGCCAGCAAAACTATCGCGCCGGGACAGGGATCCCATGAGCAGTACTTC. Protein product: CASKTIAPGQGSHEQYF.

The chain is built from TRBV28 and TRBJ2-7, with a tentative D call TRBD1 (5 bases). Germline CDR1 is MDHEN and CDR2 is SYDVKM. The CDR3 runs 15 residues. The V end was cut by 8 bases, the J end by 3 bases, with 20 bases between. This chain's CDR3 is CASRWDQGFVYEQYF. DNA for the CDR3: TGTGCCAGCCGGTGGGATCAGGGTTTTGTCTACGAGCAGTACTTC.

CDR3 loop: CAIGQQETQYF. The CDR3 nucleotides read TGTGCCATAGGACAGCAAGAGACCCAGTACTTC. The V and J genes are TRBV11-3 and TRBJ2-5, with a tentative D call TRBD1 (6 bases). This CDR3 spans 11 amino acids. In germline, CDR1 is SGHNT, CDR2 YENEEA. V lost 10 bases, J lost 2 bases, and 8 bases lay in between.

This chain links TRBV11-2 with TRBJ2-2; D gene unclear. The CDR3 extends over 14 amino acids. Trimming pared 5 bases from V and 2 bases from J, leaving 9 bases between. Germline CDR1 reads SGHAT; CDR2 reads FQNNGV. The CDR3 DNA reads TGTGCCAGCAGCGTAAACTCTAACACCGGGGAGCTGTTTTTT. Encoded protein: CASSVNSNTGELFF.

The chain recombines TRBV29-1 with TRBJ2-2, with TRBD2 matching 12 bases. V shed 6 bases, J shed 4 bases, and the junction held 6 bases outside the gene matches. The germline gives CDR1 SQVTM, CDR2 ANQGSEA. The CDR3 totals 15 residues. The CDR3 region is CSVDLAGGGTGELFF. Here the CDR3 DNA reads TGCAGCGTGGATCTAGCGGGAGGGGGCACCGGGGAGCTGTTTTTT.

This clone was observed once. The V and J genes are TRBV21-1 and TRBJ1-1; the table names TRBD1, a call not compared with the DNA. TRBV21-1 is recorded as a pseudogene. The CDR3 sequence is 15 residues long. CDR3 residues: CASTPPGFTNTEAFF. The CDR3 region has the DNA TGTGCCAGCACCCCCCCTGGCTTTACGAACACTGAAGCTTTCTTT.

The chain uses TRBV5-1 and TRBJ1-2; the D is unclear. The CDR3 is made up of 12 amino acids. Trimming removed 0 bases at V and 8 bases at J, with 8 bases between. Per germline, CDR1 SGHRS and CDR2 YFSETQ. CDR3 sequence reads: CASSLGGEGYTF. For the CDR3, the DNA is TGCGCCAGCAGCTTGGGCGGCGAAGGCTACACCTTC.

The V and J genes are TRBV5-1 and TRBJ2-7; D is possibly TRBD2 (6 bases). CDR1 is SGHRS, CDR2 YFSETQ, per germline. This CDR3 is built from 15 residues. V was pared by 2 bases and J by 5 bases, with 17 bases between. The CDR3 region is CASSLRYGSLNEQYF. In DNA form, the CDR3 reads TGCGCCAGCAGCTTAAGGTACGGGAGCCTGAACGAGCAGTACTTC.

The J gene is TRBJ2-7, the V gene TRBV19, with D tentatively TRBD1 (5 bases). In germline, CDR1 is LNHDA, CDR2 SQIVND (reference sequence). Trimming removed 10 bases at V and 1 base at J, with 11 bases between. The CDR3 has 12 residues. CDR3 region: CATSTASYEQYF. In nucleotides, the CDR3 is TGTGCCACCTCGACAGCTTCCTACGAGCAGTACTTC.

This sequence joins TRBV19 and TRBJ1-4; D is possibly TRBD1 (6 bases). CDR3 length: 16 amino acids. Germline CDR1 and CDR2: LNHDA and SQIVND (reference sequence). The V end lost 4 bases, the J end lost 8 bases, and 20 bases lay between the germline ends. The CDR3 DNA is TGTGCCAGTAGTACTTACTACAGGGTGACAAAAGAAAAACTGTTTTTT. Translating it yields CASSTYYRVTKEKLFF. The full variable domain, rest sourced from reference TRBV19 and TRBJ1-4, is DGGITQSPKYLFRKEGQNVTLSCEQNLNHDAMYWYRQDPGQGLRLIYYSQIVNDFQKGDIAEGYSVSREKKESFPLTVTSAQKNPTAFYLCASSTYYRVTKEKLFFGSGTQLSVL.

The chain has TRBV28 and TRBJ2-5; 12 nucleotides agree with TRBD2. Germline V gene data show CDR1 as MDHEN and CDR2 as SYDVKM. The CDR3 spans 15 residues. Unmatched junction bases numbered 6, after V lost 5 bases and J lost 5 bases. CDR3 DNA: TGTGCCAGCAGTCTAGCGGGAGGGCCGGGGGAGACCCAGTACTTC. This sequence encodes CASSLAGGPGETQYF.

This clone was counted between two and nine times. The chain has TRBV6-5 and TRBJ2-1; 11 nucleotides match TRBD2. CDR1 is MNHEY, CDR2 SVGAGI, per germline. Trimming took 8 bases from V and 4 from J; bases not matched to a gene: 1. CDR3 length equals 13 residues. The CDR3 protein is CASGTSGYNEQFF. The CDR3 bases are TGTGCCAGCGGGACTAGCGGATACAATGAGCAGTTCTTC.

The genes are TRBV10-3 and TRBJ2-5; 8 positions match TRBD2. Germline CDR1 and CDR2: ENHRY and SYGVKD. Trimming took 0 bases from V and 1 from J; bases not matched to a gene: 4. The CDR3 length is 16 residues. CDR3 coding DNA: TGTGCCATCAGTGAGTCGGTCGGGAGGGTCCAAGAGACCCAGTACTTC. Its protein is CAISESVGRVQETQYF.

The chain recombines TRBV19 with TRBJ1-2; maybe TRBD1 (6 bases). Trimming cost V 7 bases and J 6 bases, with 15 bases left between them. Germline lookup yields CDR1 LNHDA and CDR2 SQIVND (reference sequence). This CDR3 is built from 13 residues. The CDR3 nucleotides read TGTGCCAGTAATTTTGGCAGGGGAGATGGCTACACCTTC. Its protein product is CASNFGRGDGYTF.

In regard to this clone: Within the sample, other DNA sequences also encode this same CDR3. The V gene is TRBV18, the J gene TRBJ2-7; 8 bases map to TRBD1. CDR3 length equals 14 residues. Germline trimming cut 2 bases from V and 2 bases from J; bases unmatched to any gene: 2. Per the germline V gene, CDR1 is KGHSH and CDR2 is LQKENI. CDR3 amino acids: CASSPGTGAYEQYF. In DNA, the CDR3 is TGTGCCAGCTCACCAGGGACAGGTGCCTACGAGCAGTACTTC.

The CDR3: CASGRATYNEQFF. CDR3 nucleotides: TGCGCCAGCGGCAGGGCGACCTACAATGAGCAGTTCTTC. The chain has TRBV5-1 and TRBJ2-1; a possible D gene is TRBD1 (5 bases). Germline V gives CDR1 SGHRS, CDR2 YFSETQ. The CDR3 has 13 amino acids. Trimming took 7 bases from V and 2 from J, leaving 10 bases between them.